This is a list of T cell receptor beta chains from one sample in a study of T cells in Graves' hyperthyroidism and ophthalmopathy. Each CDR3 protein is one row after TCRdb ran MiXCR on the multiplex PCR reads. Of about 770,000 distinct CDR3 sequences listed, roughly 20% are singletons. Sequencing was carried out using blood. The receptors shown here come from a woman aged 50 to 65 with Graves' hyperthyroidism that later progressed to Graves' ophthalmopathy. Both conserved end residues are part of each CDR3. D genes are given only for firm matches. Only part of the rows carry a size: once, few, many, or a class if the clone is expanded.

j_call: TRBJ2-1
clone_size: NA
d_call: TRBD2
v_call: TRBV20-1
cdr3_nt: TGCAGTGCTAAAATGGGCGGGGGACCCAATGAGCAGTTCTTC
cdr3_aa: CSAKMGGGPNEQFF

j_call: TRBJ2-5
clone_size: NA
d_call: NA
v_call: TRBV12-3/TRBV12-4
cdr3_nt: TGTGCCAGCAGTGCACAGGGTTTCGAGACCCAGTACTTC
cdr3_aa: CASSAQGFETQYF

j_call: TRBJ2-6
clone_size: NA
d_call: NA
v_call: TRBV19
cdr3_nt: TGTGCCAGTACCCGGGACGGACTCTCTGGGGCCAACGTCCTGACTTTC
cdr3_aa: CASTRDGLSGANVLTF

j_call: TRBJ1-1
clone_size: NA
d_call: NA
v_call: TRBV19
cdr3_nt: TGTGCCAGTAGTGCAGGGACACCTTGGAACACTGAAGCTTTCTTT
cdr3_aa: CASSAGTPWNTEAFF

j_call: TRBJ2-3
clone_size: many
d_call: TRBD2
v_call: TRBV7-2
cdr3_nt: TGTGCCAGCAGCCTCGGGTGGCGGGGGGCCCGCACAGATACGCAGTATTTT
cdr3_aa: CASSLGWRGARTDTQYF

j_call: TRBJ1-1
clone_size: many
d_call: TRBD1
v_call: TRBV5-1
cdr3_nt: TGCGCCAGCACCTCCGGGACAGGGAACACTGAAGCTTTCTTT
cdr3_aa: CASTSGTGNTEAFF

j_call: TRBJ2-1
clone_size: few
d_call: NA
v_call: TRBV9
cdr3_nt: TGTGCCAGCAGCGTAACGGGCAGCACCTACAATGAGCAGTTCTTC
cdr3_aa: CASSVTGSTYNEQFF

j_call: TRBJ2-5
clone_size: many
d_call: NA
v_call: TRBV3-1
cdr3_nt: TGTGCCAGCAGCCAAATAAGCACAGAGACCCAGTACTTC
cdr3_aa: CASSQISTETQYF

j_call: TRBJ2-1
clone_size: few
d_call: NA
v_call: TRBV7-9
cdr3_nt: TGTGCCAGCAGCCCGCGTTGGGGGGCTTACAATGAGCAGTTCTTC
cdr3_aa: CASSPRWGAYNEQFF

j_call: TRBJ1-6
clone_size: many
d_call: NA
v_call: TRBV30
cdr3_nt: TGTGCCTGGAGTGTATCTGCAGCCTATAATTCACCCCTCCACTTT
cdr3_aa: CAWSVSAAYNSPLHF

j_call: TRBJ1-4
clone_size: few
d_call: NA
v_call: TRBV27
cdr3_nt: TGTGCCAGCAGTCCGGACAGAACTAATGAAAAACTGTTTTTT
cdr3_aa: CASSPDRTNEKLFF

j_call: TRBJ1-2
clone_size: many
d_call: TRBD1
v_call: TRBV12-3/TRBV12-4
cdr3_nt: TGTGCCAGCAGTTCCGACAGGGCTGGCTACACCTTC
cdr3_aa: CASSSDRAGYTF

j_call: TRBJ2-5
clone_size: many
d_call: TRBD2
v_call: TRBV2
cdr3_nt: TGTGCCAGCCGAGAGGGACTAGGAGGAGAGACCCAGTACTTC
cdr3_aa: CASREGLGGETQYF

j_call: TRBJ2-5
clone_size: NA
d_call: TRBD2
v_call: TRBV5-6
cdr3_nt: TGTGCCAGCAGCGGACCTGGACTAGCGGGGGGAGGAGAGACCCAGTACTTC
cdr3_aa: CASSGPGLAGGGETQYF

j_call: TRBJ2-1
clone_size: many
d_call: NA
v_call: TRBV5-1
cdr3_nt: TGCGCCAGCAGCTTGAAGGTAAGCGGCTACAATGAGCAGTTCTTC
cdr3_aa: CASSLKVSGYNEQFF

j_call: TRBJ2-2
clone_size: NA
d_call: TRBD2
v_call: TRBV28
cdr3_nt: TGTGCCAGCGATCGAGCGGGGACGAACACCGGGGAGCTGTTTTTT
cdr3_aa: CASDRAGTNTGELFF

j_call: TRBJ1-1
clone_size: many
d_call: NA
v_call: TRBV4-1
cdr3_nt: TGCGCCAGCAGCCAAGAAGGGAGCACTGAAGCTTTCTTT
cdr3_aa: CASSQEGSTEAFF

j_call: TRBJ2-5
clone_size: few
d_call: NA
v_call: TRBV7-7
cdr3_nt: TGTGCTAGCAGCTTAGCGCGGGCAGGCCTCCAAGAGACCCAGTACTTC
cdr3_aa: CASSLARAGLQETQYF

j_call: TRBJ2-4
clone_size: many
d_call: TRBD1
v_call: TRBV20-1
cdr3_nt: TGCAGTGCTAATAGGCAAGGACAGGGAAGAAACATTCAGTACTTC
cdr3_aa: CSANRQGQGRNIQYF

j_call: TRBJ2-7
clone_size: NA
d_call: NA
v_call: TRBV7-8
cdr3_nt: TGTGCCAGCAGGGAAGACAGCTACGAGCAGTACTTC
cdr3_aa: CASREDSYEQYF

j_call: TRBJ1-3
clone_size: few
d_call: TRBD1
v_call: TRBV6-1
cdr3_nt: TGTGCCAGCAGTGAAAATCCGGGGACAGGGGGCGGAAACACCATATATTTT
cdr3_aa: CASSENPGTGGGNTIYF

j_call: TRBJ2-1
clone_size: many
d_call: TRBD2
v_call: TRBV12-3/TRBV12-4
cdr3_nt: TGTGCCAGCAGTTTTTTGTGGCGGGGGGGCTTCAATGAGCAGTTCTTC
cdr3_aa: CASSFLWRGGFNEQFF

j_call: TRBJ2-2
clone_size: many
d_call: NA
v_call: TRBV14
cdr3_nt: TGTGCCAGCAGGAGCGTCTCTCCGACCGGGGAGCTGTTTTTT
cdr3_aa: CASRSVSPTGELFF

j_call: TRBJ1-2
clone_size: NA
d_call: NA
v_call: TRBV6-1
cdr3_nt: TGTGCCAGCAGTGAAGGGGGGAGGGGTTTCTATGGCTACACCTTC
cdr3_aa: CASSEGGRGFYGYTF

j_call: TRBJ2-3
clone_size: NA
d_call: NA
v_call: TRBV5-1
cdr3_nt: TGCGCCAGCAGCTTGGTACGCAGGGGCACAGATACGCAGTATTTT
cdr3_aa: CASSLVRRGTDTQYF

j_call: TRBJ2-2
clone_size: few
d_call: NA
v_call: TRBV9
cdr3_nt: TGTGCCAGCAGCCCCCGGGCGGGTACCGGGGAGCTGTTTTTT
cdr3_aa: CASSPRAGTGELFF

j_call: TRBJ2-5
clone_size: NA
d_call: NA
v_call: TRBV20-1
cdr3_nt: TGCAGTCCAAAGGGGAGGGGGGTTCAAGAGACCCAGTACTTC
cdr3_aa: CSPKGRGVQETQYF

j_call: TRBJ2-1
clone_size: few
d_call: NA
v_call: TRBV5-4
cdr3_nt: TGTGCCAGCAGCTTGGAGGTTGGGGGCGGTGAGCAGTTCTTC
cdr3_aa: CASSLEVGGGEQFF

j_call: TRBJ1-1
clone_size: many
d_call: TRBD1
v_call: TRBV7-9
cdr3_nt: TGTGCCAGCAGCCCGGACAGGGCCGGGAACACTGAAGCTTTCTTT
cdr3_aa: CASSPDRAGNTEAFF

j_call: TRBJ1-5
clone_size: many
d_call: NA
v_call: TRBV12-5
cdr3_nt: TGTGCTAGTGGTCCACGGGACACCAATCAGCCCCAGCATTTT
cdr3_aa: CASGPRDTNQPQHF

j_call: TRBJ2-3
clone_size: NA
d_call: TRBD1
v_call: TRBV6-1
cdr3_nt: TGTGCCAGCATCGACAGGGTTGGAGTAAATACGCAGTATTTT
cdr3_aa: CASIDRVGVNTQYF

j_call: TRBJ1-1
clone_size: many
d_call: NA
v_call: TRBV3-1
cdr3_nt: TGTGCCAGCAGCCAGTCGGATTTCGGGATTGAAGCTTTCTTT
cdr3_aa: CASSQSDFGIEAFF

j_call: TRBJ2-5
clone_size: few
d_call: NA
v_call: TRBV3-1
cdr3_nt: TGTGCCAGCAGCCAAGGAGCGGATTCGGAGACCCAGTACTTC
cdr3_aa: CASSQGADSETQYF

j_call: TRBJ2-2
clone_size: NA
d_call: TRBD1
v_call: TRBV27
cdr3_nt: TGTCCCAGCAGTTTATCGTTGAGGACAGGGGCCCCCGGGGAGCTGTTTTTT
cdr3_aa: CPSSLSLRTGAPGELFF

j_call: TRBJ2-5
clone_size: many
d_call: NA
v_call: TRBV20-1
cdr3_nt: TGCAGTGCTAGGGGGGCGGAGACCCAGTACTTC
cdr3_aa: CSARGAETQYF

j_call: TRBJ2-5
clone_size: many
d_call: NA
v_call: TRBV20-1
cdr3_nt: TGCAGTGCTAGAAGAAGCGGGTTGTTTGAGACCCAGTACTTC
cdr3_aa: CSARRSGLFETQYF

j_call: TRBJ1-2
clone_size: few
d_call: NA
v_call: TRBV29-1
cdr3_nt: TGCAGCGTTGACAGGGCGTCGAATGGCTACACCTTC
cdr3_aa: CSVDRASNGYTF

j_call: TRBJ1-1
clone_size: few
d_call: NA
v_call: TRBV19
cdr3_nt: TGTGCCAGTAGTATAGAAGTCATGAACACTGAAGCTTTCTTT
cdr3_aa: CASSIEVMNTEAFF

j_call: TRBJ2-3
clone_size: many
d_call: TRBD2
v_call: TRBV5-1
cdr3_nt: TGCGCCAGCAGCTTGGGGCTAGCGGGAGATACGCAGTATTTT
cdr3_aa: CASSLGLAGDTQYF

j_call: TRBJ1-2
clone_size: many
d_call: NA
v_call: TRBV5-1
cdr3_nt: TGCGCCAGCAGCCCCCGTCCGAATAACTATGGCTACACCTTC
cdr3_aa: CASSPRPNNYGYTF

j_call: TRBJ1-5
clone_size: NA
d_call: NA
v_call: TRBV5-4
cdr3_nt: TGTGCCAGCAGCTTGGAAGGGGATATTCAGCCCCAGCATTTT
cdr3_aa: CASSLEGDIQPQHF

j_call: TRBJ1-3
clone_size: NA
d_call: NA
v_call: TRBV5-5
cdr3_nt: TGTGCCAGCAGCCTGGACCGGGACCCTGGAAACACCATATATTTT
cdr3_aa: CASSLDRDPGNTIYF

j_call: TRBJ2-1
clone_size: NA
d_call: TRBD2
v_call: TRBV14
cdr3_nt: TGTGCCAGCAGCCAAGATCTTTTCATTGGCGGGGGGGCCCATGAGCAGTTCTTC
cdr3_aa: CASSQDLFIGGGAHEQFF

j_call: TRBJ2-7
clone_size: NA
d_call: TRBD2
v_call: TRBV4-1
cdr3_nt: TGCGCCAGCAGCCTCCCTGGGGCGGGAGGCGAGCAGTACTTC
cdr3_aa: CASSLPGAGGEQYF